The source of this TCR beta chain is a study of control samples from healthy donors and cancer patients. Germline CDR1 and CDR2: SGHRS and YFSETQ. With 0 bases removed from V and 0 bases from J, the gap between germline ends came to 6 bases. The CDR3 contains 14 residues. The method was immunoSEQ multiplex PCR; TCRdb's version includes in-frame clones alone and lacks a portion of them. The data contain approximately 100,000 clones, about nine tenths of them singletons. The genes are TRBV5-1 and TRBJ2-5; D not certain. The TCR comes from a human donor in good health. The donor label of this sample is uncertain. The sample taken for sequencing was blood. The CDR3 sequence: CASSLDGYQETQYF. The CDR3 coding sequence is TGCGCCAGCAGCTTGGACGGGTACCAAGAGACCCAGTACTTC. The whole variable domain, remainder taken from reference TRBV5-1 and TRBJ2-5, is KAGVTQTPRYLIKTRGQQVTLSCSPISGHRSVSWYQQTPGQGLQFLFEYFSETQRNKGNFPGRFSGRQFSNSRSEMNVSTLELGDSALYLCASSLDGYQETQYFGPGTRLLVL.